This T cell receptor beta chain was observed in a study of human T cells and chemical hapten exposure. Trimming removed 1 base from V and 2 bases from J, with 13 bases in between. This CDR3 spans 15 amino acids. Germline CDR1 reads SGDLS; CDR2 reads YYNGEE. Each CDR3 protein gets one entry after TCRdb re-called the RACE reads with MiXCR. The data contain around 380,000 distinct CDR3 sequences, roughly 4.8% of them seen just once; the ten biggest clones take up 2% to 2.5%. This clonotype was seen ten or more times. Time point reported: patch test 1, 2 weeks after DPC sensitization. The treatment here: therapeutic diphenylcyclopropenone sensitization with weekly scalp DPC.

This specimen consisted of whole blood, obtained in connection with sensitization to the hapten diphenylcyclopropenone (DPC). This sequence was found in a woman between 50 and 59 years old with alopecia areata. Some clones in this sample may be carry-over from other donors' samples. The genes are TRBV9 and TRBJ2-7; TRBD2 might be the D (6 bases). The CDR3 DNA reads TGTGCCAGCAGCGTATCGCGGGGCGGCACCTACGAGCAGTACTTC. It codes for CASSVSRGGTYEQYF.